These 7 T cell receptor beta chains share one sample of origin, sequenced in a study of OX40 agonist ivuxolimab in advanced cancers. The method was immunoSEQ multiplex PCR; TCRdb's version includes in-frame clones alone and lacks a portion of them. The table shows approximately 88,000 clones, with around nine tenths occurring only once. The sample was CD4+ or CD8+ T cells sorted from blood, taken in a trial of the OX40 agonist ivuxolimab. Receptors were obtained from an adult with an advanced solid tumor such as melanoma, head and neck, liver or kidney cancer.

The chain is built from TRBV5-4 and TRBJ2-7; 8 bases are shared with TRBD1. This CDR3 contains 15 residues. The V gene end was trimmed by 3 bases and the J gene end by 4 bases; junction bases not matched to a gene: 9. CDR1 is SGHNT and CDR2 is YYREEE in the germline V gene (reference sequence). This CDR3 reads CASSSQDRAPYEQYF. The CDR3 region has the DNA TGTGCCAGCAGCTCGCAGGACAGGGCCCCATACGAGCAGTACTTC.

The genes are TRBV19 and TRBJ1-1, with 8 bases fitting TRBD1. Germline V gene data show CDR1 as LNHDA and CDR2 as SQIVND (reference sequence). The V segment lost 8 bases and the J segment 10 bases; nucleotides outside the gene matches: 15. This CDR3 region has 14 residues. The CDR3 bases are TGTGCCAGTTCTATCGGGACAGGCCAGGTAGGAGCTTTCTTT. Translating gives CASSIGTGQVGAFF. The full variable domain, in which reference TRBV19 and TRBJ1-1 provide the parts outside the CDR3, is DGGITQSPKYLFRKEGQNVTLSCEQNLNHDAMYWYRQDPGQGLRLIYYSQIVNDFQKGDIAEGYSVSREKKESFPLTVTSAQKNPTAFYLCASSIGTGQVGAFFGQGTRLTVV.

V usage is TRBV6-5 and J usage is TRBJ1-4; unclear D gene. The CDR3 totals 16 residues. The ends were cut back, 0 bases at V and 4 bases at J, with 12 bases in the middle. Looked up from germline, CDR1 is MNHEY and CDR2 is SVGAGI. The CDR3 loop reads CASSYSIPKHNEKLFF. The CDR3, as DNA: TGTGCCAGCAGTTACTCGATCCCGAAGCATAATGAAAAACTGTTTTTT.

V is TRBV10-3 and J is TRBJ2-7; weak D call: TRBD2 (5 bases). Deletions cut 8 bases from V and 0 bases from J, with 17 bases between. Germline V gene data show CDR1 as ENHRY and CDR2 as SYGVKD. This CDR3 has 15 amino acids. CDR3 region: CAIGDPGVSSYEQYF. The CDR3 DNA follows: TGTGCCATCGGAGACCCCGGGGTAAGCTCCTACGAGCAGTACTTC.

The V gene is TRBV19, the J gene TRBJ2-1; 10 bases fit TRBD2. After removal of 9 bases from V and 7 bases from J, the junction contained 21 bases not matched to a gene. This CDR3 has 18 amino acids. Germline-derived CDR1 and CDR2 are LNHDA and SQIVND (reference sequence). The CDR3: CASTLLAGGPKPKNEQFF. CDR3 DNA: TGTGCCAGCACTCTTTTAGCGGGGGGACCAAAACCTAAAAATGAGCAGTTCTTC. The whole variable domain, filled in from reference TRBV19 and TRBJ2-1, reads DGGITQSPKYLFRKEGQNVTLSCEQNLNHDAMYWYRQDPGQGLRLIYYSQIVNDFQKGDIAEGYSVSREKKESFPLTVTSAQKNPTAFYLCASTLLAGGPKPKNEQFFGPGTRLTVL.

The rearrangement joins TRBV30 to TRBJ2-2; 10 bases agree with TRBD1. From germline, CDR1 is GTSNPN and CDR2 SVGIG (reference sequence). V gave up 1 base and J gave up 7 bases; unmatched junction bases: 9. The CDR3 is 16 amino acids. The CDR3 loop reads CAWSGTGTGAFGELFF. The CDR3 coding sequence is TGTGCCTGGAGTGGAACCGGGACAGGGGCTTTCGGGGAGCTGTTTTTT.

The chain links TRBV6-5 to TRBJ1-3; D is unclear. Germline loops: CDR1 MNHEY, CDR2 SVGAGI. This CDR3 is built from 16 residues. V gave up 2 bases and J gave up 0 bases, with 11 bases separating them. DNA of the CDR3: TGTGCCAGCAGTTACGGCAGTCCTTTCTCTGGAAACACCATATATTTT. Its protein product is CASSYGSPFSGNTIYF.